Listed here are 20 T cell receptor beta chains from one sample, sequenced in a study of cytomegalovirus exposure and HLA in healthy donors listed by TCRdb under 2017. The library relied on the immunoSEQ multiplex PCR assay. The multiplex PCR relied on a mix of 60 forward primers for TCR Vbeta segments and 13 reverse primers for TCR Jbeta segments. TCRdb provides this immuneACCESS table in a form limited to in-frame rearrangements. Some clones are lacking; in checked studies, under half of them reflect an unresolved V gene, and why the rest are absent is not known. Across this sample there are some 130,000 clones, with approximately 87% seen only once. Jointly, the top ten make up less than 2% of the sample. Sequenced input: PBMCs. All receptors derive from a man between 40 and 49 years old in good health and CMV-seronegative.

The chain couples TRBV19 to TRBJ1-1; the match to TRBD1 covers 7 bases. Germline CDR1 is LNHDA and CDR2 is SQIVND (reference sequence). After removal of 6 bases from V and 4 bases from J, the junction contained 8 bases not matched to a gene. This CDR3 has 14 amino acids. The chain's CDR3 is CASSQTGSSTEAFF. CDR3 bases: TGTGCCAGTAGCCAGACAGGGTCCTCCACTGAAGCTTTCTTT.

The V and J genes are TRBV5-1 and TRBJ2-7; 12 nucleotides match TRBD1. This CDR3 has 14 residues. Trimming took 4 bases from V and 5 from J; bases not matched to a gene: 4. Germline V gene lookup returns CDR1 SGHRS and CDR2 YFSETQ. The CDR3 DNA is TGCGCCAGCAGCCCCGGGACAGGGGGCAACGAGCAGTACTTC. As protein: CASSPGTGGNEQYF.

This clone was seen a handful of times. The CDR3 bases are TGTGCCAGCAGTTTATCGGTTCGGGAGAGAGAGACCCAGTACTTC. It is translated as CASSLSVRERETQYF. The chain couples TRBV27 to TRBJ2-5, with TRBD2 as a possible D gene (6 bases). The germline V and J ends were trimmed by 0 bases and 4 bases, with 12 bases remaining between them. The CDR3 is 15 amino acids. The germline V gene encodes CDR1 MNHEY and CDR2 SMNVEV (reference sequence).

This chain connects TRBV2 to TRBJ2-5, with 11 bases aligning to TRBD2. With V trimmed by 2 bases and J by 5 bases, 4 bases remained unmatched. Germline V gene data show CDR1 as SNHLY and CDR2 as FYNNEI. This CDR3 is built from 15 residues. This chain's CDR3 is CASSEPSGGLETQYF. The CDR3 region has the DNA TGTGCCAGCAGTGAACCTAGCGGGGGGTTGGAGACCCAGTACTTC.

V and J are TRBV9 and TRBJ2-2; perhaps TRBD2 as D (6 bases). V shed 2 bases and J shed 6 bases, with 11 bases lying between them. This CDR3 region has 14 residues. Looked up from germline, CDR1 is SGDLS and CDR2 is YYNGEE. CDR3 residues: CASSVHTSPGELFF. CDR3 nucleotide sequence: TGTGCCAGCAGCGTCCACACTAGCCCCGGGGAGCTGTTTTTT.

The CDR3 sequence is CASSPPDRDLADTQYF. The CDR3 bases are TGCGCCAGCAGCCCCCCGGACAGGGACTTGGCAGATACGCAGTATTTT. The rearrangement links TRBV4-1 to TRBJ2-3, with TRBD1 identical over 8 bases. In germline, CDR1 is MGHRA, CDR2 YSYEKL. This CDR3 comprises 16 residues. After removal of 4 bases from V and 4 bases from J, the junction contained 10 bases not matched to a gene.

The chain couples TRBV7-2 to TRBJ2-7; D is perhaps TRBD1 (6 bases). The length of the CDR3 is 15 residues. Between the trimmed V and J ends, which lost 5 bases and 7 bases, there was a span of 21 bases. Germline CDR1 reads SGHTA; CDR2 reads FQGNSA. The CDR3 DNA is TGTGCCAGCAGCCCCGGATCGGCAGGGGTAGGGGAGCAGTACTTC. Encoded protein: CASSPGSAGVGEQYF.

This clone has only one observation. The chain couples TRBV7-2 to TRBJ2-3, with TRBD2 matching 7 bases. Trimming cost V 0 bases and J 4 bases; bases outside gene matches: 7. The V gene's germline CDR1 is SGHTA and CDR2 FQGNSA. The length of the CDR3 is 16 residues. CDR3 coding DNA: TGTGCCAGCAGCTTAGCGCTTGCGGGAGAGGCAGATACGCAGTATTTT. Its protein is CASSLALAGEADTQYF.

The chain has TRBV7-9 and TRBJ2-3; TRBD2 aligns across 10 bases. With V trimmed by 6 bases and J by 3 bases, 12 bases remained unmatched. This CDR3 is built from 17 residues. Germline V gives CDR1 SEHNR, CDR2 FQNEAQ (reference sequence). In DNA, the CDR3 is TGTGCCAGCAGTGGAATCAGCGGGGGGGCCCTGACAGATACGCAGTATTTT. This gives the protein CASSGISGGALTDTQYF. The variable domain in full, completed from reference TRBV7-9 and TRBJ2-3, reads DTGVSQNPRHKITKRGQNVTFRCDPISEHNRLYWYRQTLGQGPEFLTYFQNEAQLEKSRLLSDRFSAERPKGSFSTLEIQRTEQGDSAMYLCASSGISGGALTDTQYFGPGTRLTVL.

V is TRBV7-9 and J is TRBJ2-7; 8 bases are a match to TRBD1. Per the germline V gene, CDR1 is SEHNR and CDR2 is FQNEAQ (reference sequence). This CDR3 is built from 15 residues. J gave up 0 bases and V 6 bases, and 7 bases lay outside the gene matches. CDR3 bases: TGTGCCAGCAGTCCAGGGGACAGGCTCTCCTACGAGCAGTACTTC. This sequence encodes CASSPGDRLSYEQYF.

This rearrangement joins TRBV19 to TRBJ1-4; D remains ambiguous. In germline, CDR1 is LNHDA, CDR2 SQIVND (reference sequence). The CDR3 has 15 amino acids. Trimming removed 3 bases from V and 5 bases from J, with 13 bases in between. The CDR3 is CASSMRHLGNEKLFF. The CDR3 coding sequence is TGTGCCAGTAGTATGAGGCATCTTGGCAATGAAAAACTGTTTTTT. The full variable domain, with the rest looked up from reference TRBV19 and TRBJ1-4, is DGGITQSPKYLFRKEGQNVTLSCEQNLNHDAMYWYRQDPGQGLRLIYYSQIVNDFQKGDIAEGYSVSREKKESFPLTVTSAQKNPTAFYLCASSMRHLGNEKLFFGSGTQLSVL.

There are a few counts of this clone. The V gene is TRBV6-5, the J gene TRBJ2-7, with 8 nucleotides matching TRBD1. Germline lookup yields CDR1 MNHEY and CDR2 SVGAGI. The CDR3 length is 13 residues. J was trimmed by 4 bases and V by 8 bases; bases with no gene match: 7. CDR3 DNA sequence: TGTGCCAGCCACGGACAGGGTGGGTACGAGCAGTACTTC. Its protein product is CASHGQGGYEQYF.

The chain has TRBV12-5 and TRBJ1-1; a weak D match, TRBD1 (5 bases). Germline V lookup: CDR1 LGHNT, CDR2 FRNRAP. The CDR3 is made up of 13 amino acids. Trimming stripped 2 bases from V and 3 bases from J, with 7 bases between. CDR3: CASGLQGDTEAFF. CDR3 bases: TGTGCTAGTGGTTTGCAGGGTGACACTGAAGCTTTCTTT.

This clone showed up just a few times. The chain carries TRBV6-5 and TRBJ2-5; TRBD2 is a possible D gene (6 bases). Germline CDR1 is MNHEY and CDR2 is SVGAGI. V lost 5 bases and J lost 3, with 10 bases in between. This CDR3 is built from 13 residues. The CDR3 DNA is TGTGCCAGCAGTGACGGGGGTGAAGAGACCCAGTACTTC. As protein: CASSDGGEETQYF.

This clone has a single count. The genes are TRBV7-9 and TRBJ2-5; 11 nucleotides align to TRBD2. The CDR3 covers 17 residues. Germline V CDR1 and CDR2: SEHNR, FQNEAQ (reference sequence). V lost 5 bases to trimming and J lost 3 bases; unmatched junction nucleotides: 11. The CDR3 sequence is CASSPRTSGHSEETQYF. The CDR3, as DNA: TGTGCCAGCAGCCCCCGGACTAGCGGGCATAGTGAAGAGACCCAGTACTTC. The variable domain in full, completed from reference TRBV7-9 and TRBJ2-5, reads DTGVSQNPRHKITKRGQNVTFRCDPISEHNRLYWYRQTLGQGPEFLTYFQNEAQLEKSRLLSDRFSAERPKGSFSTLEIQRTEQGDSAMYLCASSPRTSGHSEETQYFGPGTRLLVL.

The rearrangement links TRBV15 to TRBJ2-2, with D possibly TRBD1 on 6 matching bases. The germline CDR1 and CDR2 sequences are LNHNV and YYDKDF (reference sequence). This CDR3 has 12 amino acids. With 7 bases removed from V and 4 bases from J, the gap between germline ends came to 7 bases. Here the CDR3 DNA reads TGTGCCACCATAGGGGGCACCGGGGAGCTGTTTTTT. It encodes CATIGGTGELFF.

V gene TRBV6-5 combines with J gene TRBJ2-7; 7 bases are shared with TRBD1. This CDR3 spans 14 amino acids. Germline values: CDR1 MNHEY, CDR2 SVGAGI. Germline trimming cut 8 bases from V and 6 bases from J; bases unmatched to any gene: 13. The CDR3 sequence is CASCPEDRAGEQYF. CDR3 DNA: TGTGCCAGCTGCCCGGAAGACAGGGCGGGCGAGCAGTACTTC.

The J gene is TRBJ2-5, the V gene TRBV10-3; 8 nucleotides agree with TRBD2. The closer fit of TRBJ2-7 to the DNA end suggests the J call may be wrong. The germline CDR1 and CDR2 sequences are ENHRY and SYGVKD. The CDR3 is 14 amino acids. The CDR3 DNA follows: TGTGCCATCAGTGAGTCGGGACTAGGCTACGAGCAGTACTTC. Protein: CAISESGLGYEQYF.

The chain recombines TRBV6-5 with TRBJ1-6, with 8 bases that match TRBD1. Germline CDR1 and CDR2: MNHEY and SVGAGI. The trim removed 4 bases at V and 11 bases at J, leaving 7 bases unmatched. The CDR3 is 14 amino acids. The CDR3 nucleotides are TGTGCCAGCAGTTCGACAGGGGTTATGGCACCCCTCCACTTT. It translates to CASSSTGVMAPLHF.

This clone has only one observation. This chain links TRBV4-1 with TRBJ2-1, with a tentative D call TRBD1 (5 bases). The CDR3 consists of 15 residues. V shed 4 bases and J shed 6 bases, with 16 bases lying between them. Germline loops: CDR1 MGHRA, CDR2 YSYEKL. This CDR3 reads CASSPGADSPNEQFF. In DNA form, the CDR3 reads TGCGCCAGCAGCCCGGGCGCCGACAGCCCCAATGAGCAGTTCTTC.